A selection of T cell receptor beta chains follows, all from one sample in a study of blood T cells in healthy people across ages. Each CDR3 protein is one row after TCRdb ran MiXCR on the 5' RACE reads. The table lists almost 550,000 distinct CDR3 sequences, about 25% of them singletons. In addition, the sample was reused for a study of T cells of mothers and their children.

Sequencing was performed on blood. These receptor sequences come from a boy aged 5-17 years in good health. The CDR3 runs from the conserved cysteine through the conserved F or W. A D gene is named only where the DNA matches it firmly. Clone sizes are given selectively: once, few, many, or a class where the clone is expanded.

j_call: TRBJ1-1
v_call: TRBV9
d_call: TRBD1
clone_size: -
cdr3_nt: TGTGCCAGCAGCGACAGGGGGGGTCGGAACACTGAAGCTTTCTTT
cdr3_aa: CASSDRGGRNTEAFF

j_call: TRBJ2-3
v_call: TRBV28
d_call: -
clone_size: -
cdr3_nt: TGTGCCAGCAGTTCCTCCCAGGGGTCAGATACGCAGTATTTT
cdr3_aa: CASSSSQGSDTQYF

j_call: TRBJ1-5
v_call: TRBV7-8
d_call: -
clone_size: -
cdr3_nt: TGTGCCAGCACCCTAGGCCGACTGGGGCAGCCCCAGCATTTT
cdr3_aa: CASTLGRLGQPQHF

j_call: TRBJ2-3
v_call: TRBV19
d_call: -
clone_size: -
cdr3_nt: TGTGCCAGTAGTGAGCTGCTAGATAGCACAGATACGCAGTATTTT
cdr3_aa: CASSELLDSTDTQYF

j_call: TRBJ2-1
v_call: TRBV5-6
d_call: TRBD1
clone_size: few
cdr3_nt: TGTGCCAGCAGCTTCCTAGGGACAGGGGGATTTGAGCAGTTCTTC
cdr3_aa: CASSFLGTGGFEQFF

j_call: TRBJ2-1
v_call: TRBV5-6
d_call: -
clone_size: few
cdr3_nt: TGTGCCAGCAGCCCCTATACAGGGCTCAATGAGCAGTTCTTC
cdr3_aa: CASSPYTGLNEQFF

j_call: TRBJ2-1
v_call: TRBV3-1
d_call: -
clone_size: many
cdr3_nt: TGTGCCAGCAGCCAGCCTTCACGGGTCCTTCCGGTGTTGTTCTTC
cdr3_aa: CASSQPSRVLPVLFF

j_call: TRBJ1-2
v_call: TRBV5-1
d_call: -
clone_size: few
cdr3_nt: TGCGCCAGCAGCCCATCCGGGGTCCGCAGAGCCTATGGCTACACCTTC
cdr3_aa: CASSPSGVRRAYGYTF

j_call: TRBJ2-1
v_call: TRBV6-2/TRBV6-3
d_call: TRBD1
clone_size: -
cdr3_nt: TGTGCCAGCAGCCCCCTGGGACAGATTTACAATGAGCAGTTCTTC
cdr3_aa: CASSPLGQIYNEQFF

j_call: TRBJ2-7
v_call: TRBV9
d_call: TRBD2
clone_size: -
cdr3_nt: TGTGCCAGCAGCGGACTCCTAGCGGGGGCGTATAAAAGCTACGAGCAGTACTTC
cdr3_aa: CASSGLLAGAYKSYEQYF

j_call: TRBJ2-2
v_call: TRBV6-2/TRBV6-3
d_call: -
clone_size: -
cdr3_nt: TGTGCCAGCAGTCCCTACTTCGGGGAGCTGTTTTTT
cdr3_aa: CASSPYFGELFF

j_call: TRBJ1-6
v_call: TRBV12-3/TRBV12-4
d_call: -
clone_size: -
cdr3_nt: TGTGCCAGCAGTTTAGTGGCCGGGGCACCCCTCCACTTT
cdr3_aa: CASSLVAGAPLHF

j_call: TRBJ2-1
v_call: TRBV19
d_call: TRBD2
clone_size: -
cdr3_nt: TGTGCCAGTAGTATGGGGACTAGGGAAGACAATGAGCAGTTCTTC
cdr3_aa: CASSMGTREDNEQFF

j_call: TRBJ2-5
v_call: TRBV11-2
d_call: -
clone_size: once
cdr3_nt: TGTGCCACCGGGGCAGAGAATCAAGAGACCCAGTACTTC
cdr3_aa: CATGAENQETQYF

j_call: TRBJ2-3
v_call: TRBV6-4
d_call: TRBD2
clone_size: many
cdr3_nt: TGTGCCAGCAGTGACCTAGCGGGAGACGCAGATACGCAGTATTTT
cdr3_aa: CASSDLAGDADTQYF

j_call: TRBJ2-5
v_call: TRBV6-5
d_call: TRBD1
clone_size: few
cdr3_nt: TGTGCCAGCACCGAGGGACAGAACAGGGAGACCCAGTACTTC
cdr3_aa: CASTEGQNRETQYF

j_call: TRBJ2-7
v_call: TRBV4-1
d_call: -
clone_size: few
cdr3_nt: TGCGCCAGCAGCCAGGAATGGGCAAGTTCCTACGAGCAGTACTTC
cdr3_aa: CASSQEWASSYEQYF

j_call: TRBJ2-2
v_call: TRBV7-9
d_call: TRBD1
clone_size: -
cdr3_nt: TGTGCCAGCAGCTTAGAGGACAGGGGCACCGGGGAGCTGTTTTTT
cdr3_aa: CASSLEDRGTGELFF

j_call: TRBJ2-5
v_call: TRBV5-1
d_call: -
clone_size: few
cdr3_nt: TGCGCCAGCAGCACCTCGGGGGGCCAACAAGAGACCCAGTACTTC
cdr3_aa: CASSTSGGQQETQYF

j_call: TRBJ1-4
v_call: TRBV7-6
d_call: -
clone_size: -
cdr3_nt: TGTGCCAGCAGCTTGACAGCTCTTAATGAAAAACTGTTTTTT
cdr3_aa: CASSLTALNEKLFF

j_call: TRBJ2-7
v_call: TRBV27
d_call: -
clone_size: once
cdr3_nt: TGTGCCAGCAGTCTTAGACAGCCCCCCTACGAGCAGTACTTC
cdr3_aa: CASSLRQPPYEQYF

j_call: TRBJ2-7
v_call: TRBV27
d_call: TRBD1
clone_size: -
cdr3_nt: TGTGCCAGCTGGACAGGGGGGGGCGAGCAGTACTTC
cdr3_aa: CASWTGGGEQYF

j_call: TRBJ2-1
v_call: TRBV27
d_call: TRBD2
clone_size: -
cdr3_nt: TGTGCCAGCAGTTTTCACAAGCGGGGCTTCTGGGATGAGCAGTTCTTC
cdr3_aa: CASSFHKRGFWDEQFF

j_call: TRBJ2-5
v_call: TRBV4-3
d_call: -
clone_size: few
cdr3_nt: TGCGCCAGCAGCCAAGATCAGGGACGCTCAGAGACCCAGTACTTC
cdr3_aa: CASSQDQGRSETQYF

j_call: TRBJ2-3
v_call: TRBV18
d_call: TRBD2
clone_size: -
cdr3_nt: TGTGCCAGCTCACCTTTCGGGGGGAGGGCCGGAGATACGCAGTATTTT
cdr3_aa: CASSPFGGRAGDTQYF

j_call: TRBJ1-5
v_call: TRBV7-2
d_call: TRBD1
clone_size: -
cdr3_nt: TGTGCCAGCAGCCCGACGGACAGGAGCAATCAGCCCCAGCATTTT
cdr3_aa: CASSPTDRSNQPQHF

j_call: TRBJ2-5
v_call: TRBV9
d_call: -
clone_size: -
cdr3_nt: TGTGCCAGCAGCGTAAGTGCGAAAGGAGGAGAGACCCAGTACTTC
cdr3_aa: CASSVSAKGGETQYF

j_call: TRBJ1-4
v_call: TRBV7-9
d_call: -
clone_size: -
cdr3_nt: TGTGCCAGCAGCTTCGACAGAGCGGAAAAACTGTTTTTT
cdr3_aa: CASSFDRAEKLFF

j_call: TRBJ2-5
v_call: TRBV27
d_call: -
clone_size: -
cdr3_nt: TGTGCCAGCAGTTTCAATCTAGGGGCGGGACGGGAGCCGAGAACCCAGTACTTC
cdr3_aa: CASSFNLGAGREPRTQYF

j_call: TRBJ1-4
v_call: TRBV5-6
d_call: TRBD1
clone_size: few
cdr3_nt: TGTGCCAGCAGCTTTATCGACAGGGGAGCTGCTGAAAAACTGTTTTTT
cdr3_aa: CASSFIDRGAAEKLFF

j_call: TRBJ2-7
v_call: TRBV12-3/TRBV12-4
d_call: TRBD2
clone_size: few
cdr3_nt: TGTGCCAGCAGGCCCGGACTAGTACGTTCCCACGAGCAGTACTTC
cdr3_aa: CASRPGLVRSHEQYF

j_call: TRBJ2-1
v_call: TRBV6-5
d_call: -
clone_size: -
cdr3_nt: TGTGCCAGCAGTTACGCGGGTGGGGGAAATGAGCAGTTCTTC
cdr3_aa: CASSYAGGGNEQFF

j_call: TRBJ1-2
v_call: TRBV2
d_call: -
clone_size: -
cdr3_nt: TGTGCCAGCAGTGTAACGGACACGGGCTACACCTTC
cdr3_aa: CASSVTDTGYTF

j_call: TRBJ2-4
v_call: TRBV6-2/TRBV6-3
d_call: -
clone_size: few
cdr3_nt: TGTGCCAGCAGCCCTGGGACCAAAAACATTCAGTACTTC
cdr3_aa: CASSPGTKNIQYF

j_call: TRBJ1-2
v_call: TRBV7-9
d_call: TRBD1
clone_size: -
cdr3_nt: TGTGCCAGTTTGACAGGGGAGACTAACTATGGCTACACCTTC
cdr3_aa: CASLTGETNYGYTF

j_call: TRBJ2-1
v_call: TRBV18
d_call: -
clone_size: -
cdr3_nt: TGTGCCAGCTCATCAGGGGTCCCCTACAATGAGCAGTTCTTC
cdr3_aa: CASSSGVPYNEQFF

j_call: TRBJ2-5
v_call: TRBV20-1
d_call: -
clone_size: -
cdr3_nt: TGCAGTGCTAGTCCAGAACAAGAGACCCAGTACTTC
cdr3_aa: CSASPEQETQYF

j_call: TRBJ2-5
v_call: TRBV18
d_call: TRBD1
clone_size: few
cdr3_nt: TGTGCCAGCTCAAGGTCCGGACAGGGGCCCCAAGAGACCCAGTACTTC
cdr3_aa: CASSRSGQGPQETQYF

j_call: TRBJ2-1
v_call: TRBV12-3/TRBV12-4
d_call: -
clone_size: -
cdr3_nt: TGTGCCAGCAGTTCCAGGGTTAGCTCCTACAATGAGCAGTTCTTC
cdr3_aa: CASSSRVSSYNEQFF

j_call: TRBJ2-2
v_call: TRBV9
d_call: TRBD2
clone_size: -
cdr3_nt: TGTGCCAGCAGCGCCCAAGCGGGACCAGCCCCCGGGGAGCTGTTTTTT
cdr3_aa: CASSAQAGPAPGELFF

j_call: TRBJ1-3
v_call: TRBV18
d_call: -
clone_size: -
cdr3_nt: TGTGCCAGCTCACCGACTCAGGGAACTGGAAACACCATATATTTT
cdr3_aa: CASSPTQGTGNTIYF

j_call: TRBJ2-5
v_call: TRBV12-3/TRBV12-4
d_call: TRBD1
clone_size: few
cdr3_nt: TGTGCCAGCAGTCGTACAGGGGCCTCCCAAGAGGCCCAGTACTTC
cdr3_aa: CASSRTGASQEAQYF

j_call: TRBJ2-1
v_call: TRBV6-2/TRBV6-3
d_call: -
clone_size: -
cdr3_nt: TGTGCCAGCAGTTACTCGAGGCAGGGTGCTTTATTGACCTACAATGAGCAGTTCTTC
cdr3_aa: CASSYSRQGALLTYNEQFF

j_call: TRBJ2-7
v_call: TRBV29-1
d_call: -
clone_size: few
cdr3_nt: TGCAGCGTCGACGACAGGAGCTCCTACGAGCAGTACTTC
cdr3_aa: CSVDDRSSYEQYF

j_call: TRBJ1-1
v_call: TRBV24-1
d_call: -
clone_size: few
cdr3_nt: TGTGCCACCAGTGCTGGGACCTTGAACACTGAAGCTTTCTTT
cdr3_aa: CATSAGTLNTEAFF

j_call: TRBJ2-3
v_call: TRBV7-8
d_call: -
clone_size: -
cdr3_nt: TGTGCCAGCAATCGAGGGGCCGATGGCACAGATACGCAGTATTTT
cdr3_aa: CASNRGADGTDTQYF

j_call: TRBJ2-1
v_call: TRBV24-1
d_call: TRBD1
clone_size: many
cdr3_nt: TGTGCCACCTCTAATACAGGGACAGTTGGAAATGAGCAGTTCTTC
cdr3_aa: CATSNTGTVGNEQFF

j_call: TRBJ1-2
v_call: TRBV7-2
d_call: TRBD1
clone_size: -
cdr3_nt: TGTGCCAGCAGCTTGCCGGGACAGGGGGGCCATGGCTACACCTTC
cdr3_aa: CASSLPGQGGHGYTF

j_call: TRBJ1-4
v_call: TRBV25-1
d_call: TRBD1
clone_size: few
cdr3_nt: TGTGCCAGCAGTGAATATGGGCAGGGGGCAACTAATGAAAAACTGTTTTTT
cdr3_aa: CASSEYGQGATNEKLFF

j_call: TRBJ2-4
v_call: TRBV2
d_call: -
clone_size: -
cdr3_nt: TGTGCCAGCAGGGCCCCCCGACACGAAGTAGGAAACATTCAGTACTTC
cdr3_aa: CASRAPRHEVGNIQYF

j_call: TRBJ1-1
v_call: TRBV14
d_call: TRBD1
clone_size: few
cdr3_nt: TGTGCCAGCAGCCAAGGATTCCAGGGGGCGGCTGAAGCTTTCTTT
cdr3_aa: CASSQGFQGAAEAFF

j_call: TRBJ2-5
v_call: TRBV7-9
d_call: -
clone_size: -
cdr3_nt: TGTGCCAGCAGCCCGCGGGGAAGCAGCAAGAGAAGCCAGTACTTC
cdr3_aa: CASSPRGSSKRSQYF

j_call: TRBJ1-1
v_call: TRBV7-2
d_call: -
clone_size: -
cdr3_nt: TGTGCCAGCAGCTTACTCCCGTTTGAGAACACTGAAGCTTTCTTT
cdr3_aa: CASSLLPFENTEAFF

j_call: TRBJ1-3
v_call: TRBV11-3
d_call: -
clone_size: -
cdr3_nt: TGTGCCAGCAGCTTAACCAGCAACAGGGACTCTGGAAACACCATATATTTT
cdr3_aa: CASSLTSNRDSGNTIYF

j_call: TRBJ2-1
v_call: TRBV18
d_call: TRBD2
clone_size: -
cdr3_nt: TGTGCCAGCTCACCCGATCTAGCGGGAGGCAATGAGCAGTTCTTC
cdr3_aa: CASSPDLAGGNEQFF

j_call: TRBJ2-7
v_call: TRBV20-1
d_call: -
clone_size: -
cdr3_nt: TGCAGTGCTAAGACTAGCTCCTACGAGCAGTACTTC
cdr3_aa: CSAKTSSYEQYF

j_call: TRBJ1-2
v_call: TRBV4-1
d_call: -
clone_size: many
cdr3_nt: TGCGCCAGCAGCCAAGGGACCAACTATGGCTACACCTTC
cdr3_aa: CASSQGTNYGYTF